This T cell receptor (beta chain) was identified during a study of type 1 regulatory T cells. The wider study: This in vitro CD4 product, T-allo10, is enriched for Tr1 cells and alloantigen-specific.

V was clipped by 7 bases and J by 2 bases; unmatched bases: 12. The CDR3 has 15 residues. The germline CDR1 and CDR2 sequences are DFQATT and SNEGSKA (reference sequence). In TCRdb, the reads were re-called with MiXCR into one record per CDR3 protein. The data show 40,000 to 50,000 distinct CDR3 sequences, 9% to 15% seen once. As for this clonotype: The antigen is unknown. A much larger clone is a single base away; this may be a read error.

This chain uses TRBV20-1 with TRBJ2-7; TRBD1 agrees at 9 bases. Sequenced: cultured non-Tr1 T cells, either the whole culture or a sorted T cell fraction (not recorded which). The receptor was isolated from a human donor in good health. The CDR3 coding sequence is TGCAGTGTCAGAACCGGGACAGGGTATCCCTACGAGCAGTACTTC. Translating it yields CSVRTGTGYPYEQYF.